This TCR beta chain came from a study of OX40 agonist ivuxolimab in advanced cancers. Across the whole study: Patient treatment consisted of intravenous ivuxolimab administration every 2 weeks at 0.01 to 10 mg/kg.

The CDR3 extends over 14 amino acids. Trimming shortened V by 2 bases and J by 6 bases, and 13 bases separated the two germline ends. Germline V gene sequence: CDR1 KGHSH, CDR2 LQKENI. General study findings and limits: Some nonresponders likewise displayed low normalized T-cell clonal expansion. Clonal expansion was seen in CD4+ and CD8+ blood T cells by week 6 at 0.1 to 3.0 mg/kg.

Profiled with immunoSEQ multiplex PCR; TCRdb holds only in-frame clones, not every one. The data contain 70,000 to 75,000 clones, 65% to 90% of them seen just once; the ten biggest clones take up 0.95% to 1.3%. As regards this clone: The antigen remains unidentified.

The receptor was derived from an adult with an advanced solid tumor such as melanoma, head and neck, liver or kidney cancer. The chain joins TRBV18 to TRBJ2-5; D may be TRBD2 (5 bases). The sequences come from CD4+ or CD8+ T cells sorted from blood, collected in a trial of the OX40 agonist ivuxolimab. The CDR3 here is CASSPGSPHKTQYF. CDR3 nucleotide sequence: TGTGCCAGCTCACCAGGGAGTCCTCACAAGACCCAGTACTTC. The full variable domain, in which reference TRBV18 and TRBJ2-5 provide the parts outside the CDR3, is NAGVMQNPRHLVRRRGQEARLRCSPMKGHSHVYWYRQLPEEGLKFMVYLQKENIIDESGMPKERFSAEFPKEGPSILRIQQVVRGDSAAYFCASSPGSPHKTQYFGPGTRLLVL.